Below are 3 T cell receptor beta chains sequenced from a single sample in a study of CXCR3-negative and CXCR3-positive naive CD8 T cells. cDNA libraries for TRB were generated by 5' RACE incorporating UMI labels. TCRdb processed the 5' RACE reads again and assigns one entry to each CDR3 protein, with no DNA. Its listing shows about 40,000 distinct CDR3 sequences. Material for sequencing was naive CXCR3- CD8+ T cells from blood. Subset reported: CD45RO-CCR7+CD27+CD95- naive CD8+ T cells lacking CXCR3 (TNR3-). The receptors shown here come from a human donor in good health. Some clones in this sample may be carry-over from other donors' samples.

The gene calls are TRBV3-1 and TRBJ2-7; TCRdb proposes TRBD2, but this gene call is untestable without DNA. The CDR3 runs to 16 residues. Looked up from germline, CDR1 is LGHDT and CDR2 is YNNKEL (reference sequence). This CDR3 is CASSHSRLAVTYEQYF.

This CDR3 reads CASSLGTGLSTNEKLFF. The chain couples TRBV28 to TRBJ1-4; checking the TCRdb D call of TRBD1 is not possible without DNA. This CDR3 is 17 amino acids long. CDR1 is MDHEN, CDR2 SYDVKM, per germline.

The chain employs TRBV2 and TRBJ2-7. Germline V gene sequence: CDR1 SNHLY, CDR2 FYNNEI. The CDR3 spans 11 residues. CDR3 loop: CASSSVREQYF.